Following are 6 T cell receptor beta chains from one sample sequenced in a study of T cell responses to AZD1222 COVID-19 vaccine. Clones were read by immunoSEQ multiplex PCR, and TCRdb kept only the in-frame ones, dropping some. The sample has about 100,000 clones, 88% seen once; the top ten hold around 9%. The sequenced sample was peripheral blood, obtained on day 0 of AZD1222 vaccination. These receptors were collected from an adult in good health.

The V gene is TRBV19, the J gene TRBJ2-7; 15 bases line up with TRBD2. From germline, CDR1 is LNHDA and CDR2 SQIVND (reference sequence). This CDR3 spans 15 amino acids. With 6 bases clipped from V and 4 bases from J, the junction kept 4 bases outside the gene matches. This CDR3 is CASRRTSGRAYEQYF. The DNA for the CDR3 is TGTGCCAGTAGACGGACTAGCGGGAGGGCTTACGAGCAGTACTTC.

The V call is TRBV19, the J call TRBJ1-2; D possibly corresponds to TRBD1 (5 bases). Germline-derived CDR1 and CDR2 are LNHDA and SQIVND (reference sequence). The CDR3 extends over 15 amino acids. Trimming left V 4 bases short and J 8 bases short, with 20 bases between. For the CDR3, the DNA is TGTGCCAGTAGTAGCCTGACACAGGACGTGGGAGGCTACACCTTC. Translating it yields CASSSLTQDVGGYTF. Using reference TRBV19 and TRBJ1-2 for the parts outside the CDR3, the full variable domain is DGGITQSPKYLFRKEGQNVTLSCEQNLNHDAMYWYRQDPGQGLRLIYYSQIVNDFQKGDIAEGYSVSREKKESFPLTVTSAQKNPTAFYLCASSSLTQDVGGYTFGSGTRLTVV.

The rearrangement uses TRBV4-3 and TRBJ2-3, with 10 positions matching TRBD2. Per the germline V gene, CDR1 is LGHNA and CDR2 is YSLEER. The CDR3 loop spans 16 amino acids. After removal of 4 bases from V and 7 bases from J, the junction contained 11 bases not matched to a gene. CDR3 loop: CASSRAILAGVHTQYF. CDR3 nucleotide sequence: TGCGCCAGCAGCCGAGCTATTCTAGCGGGAGTCCATACGCAGTATTTT.

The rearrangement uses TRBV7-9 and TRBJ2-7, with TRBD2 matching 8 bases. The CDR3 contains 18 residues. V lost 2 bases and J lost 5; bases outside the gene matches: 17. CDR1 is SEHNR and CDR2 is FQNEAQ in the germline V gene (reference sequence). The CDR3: CASSLLAGPRRGKDEQYF. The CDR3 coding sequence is TGTGCCAGCAGCTTATTAGCGGGACCTCGACGGGGGAAGGACGAGCAGTACTTC.

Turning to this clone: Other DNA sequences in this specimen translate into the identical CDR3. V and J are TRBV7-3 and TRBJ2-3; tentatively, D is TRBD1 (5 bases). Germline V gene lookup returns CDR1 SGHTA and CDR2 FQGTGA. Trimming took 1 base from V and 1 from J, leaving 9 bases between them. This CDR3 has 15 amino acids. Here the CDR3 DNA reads TGTGCCAGCAGCTTAATGGGCAGGGGCACAGATACGCAGTATTTT. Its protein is CASSLMGRGTDTQYF. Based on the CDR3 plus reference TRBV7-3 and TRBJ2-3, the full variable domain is GAGVSQTPSNKVTEKGKYVELRCDPISGHTALYWYRQSLGQGPEFLIYFQGTGAADDSGLPNDRFFAVRPEGSVSTLKIQRTERGDSAVYLCASSLMGRGTDTQYFGPGTRLTVL.

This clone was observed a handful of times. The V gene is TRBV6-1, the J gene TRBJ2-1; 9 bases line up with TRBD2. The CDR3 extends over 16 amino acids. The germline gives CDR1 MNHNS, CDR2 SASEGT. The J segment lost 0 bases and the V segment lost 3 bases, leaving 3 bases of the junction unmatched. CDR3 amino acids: CASSDFSGSSYNEQFF. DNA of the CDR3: TGTGCCAGCAGTGATTTTAGCGGGAGCTCCTACAATGAGCAGTTCTTC.